This entry lists 20 T cell receptor beta chains sequenced from one sample in a study of cytomegalovirus exposure and HLA in healthy donors. Primers: 60 Vbeta forward and 13 Jbeta reverse. Measured with immunoSEQ multiplex PCR; TCRdb has only the in-frame clones, and not every one. In the table there are some 110,000 clones, around 10% of which are singletons. Sequenced: PBMCs. The source of these receptors is a man aged 35-49 years in good health and CMV-seropositive.

The chain has TRBV5-4 and TRBJ1-4, with 7 bases lining up with TRBD1. The length of the CDR3 is 15 residues. Looked up from germline, CDR1 is SGHNT and CDR2 is YYREEE (reference sequence). The V gene end was trimmed by 3 bases and the J gene end by 7 bases; junction bases not matched to a gene: 9. The CDR3 DNA follows: TGTGCCAGCAGCTCCATGACAGGGAAGACTGAAAAACTGTTTTTT. It codes for CASSSMTGKTEKLFF.

The table lists this clone with a few counts. V usage is TRBV5-4 and J usage is TRBJ2-3; tentatively, D is TRBD2 (5 bases). Germline lookup yields CDR1 SGHNT and CDR2 YYREEE (reference sequence). With 4 bases removed from V and 4 bases from J, the gap between germline ends came to 10 bases. The CDR3 covers 13 residues. Here the CDR3 reads CASSPKGADTQYF. In DNA form, the CDR3 reads TGTGCCAGCAGCCCCAAGGGAGCAGATACGCAGTATTTT.

This clone was counted a few times. V and J are TRBV27 and TRBJ2-1; 14 bases line up with TRBD2. Per germline, CDR1 MNHEY and CDR2 SMNVEV (reference sequence). The CDR3 contains 16 residues. The J segment lost 6 bases and the V segment lost 3 bases, leaving 4 bases of the junction unmatched. In DNA form, the CDR3 reads TGTGCCAGCAGTTTCTTGGGACTAGCGGGGGTCAATGAGCAGTTCTTC. It yields the protein CASSFLGLAGVNEQFF.

V usage is TRBV28 and J usage is TRBJ2-3; D might be TRBD2 (5 bases). The CDR3 has 17 residues. The V gene lost 3 bases and the J gene lost 0 bases, with 16 bases spanning the gap. Germline V gives CDR1 MDHEN, CDR2 SYDVKM. CDR3 in amino acids: CASSFPRLATSTDTQYF. CDR3 nucleotides: TGTGCCAGCAGTTTCCCCCGGTTAGCGACAAGCACAGATACGCAGTATTTT.

This clone was seen a few times. The CDR3, as DNA: TGTGCCAGCAGCCCCGGACAGAGCAATCAGCCCCAGCATTTT. It encodes CASSPGQSNQPQHF. The chain is built from TRBV28 and TRBJ1-5; tentatively, D is TRBD1 (6 bases). The CDR3 runs 14 residues. Trimming left V 6 bases short and J 1 base short, with 10 bases between. Germline loops: CDR1 MDHEN, CDR2 SYDVKM.

Concerning this clone: One end of the junction fails to match germline, which may point to a read error. V is TRBV7-7 and J is TRBJ2-7; 7 nucleotides match TRBD2. There are 15 residues in the CDR3. From germline, CDR1 is SSHAT and CDR2 FNYEAQ (reference sequence). The CDR3 DNA reads as TGTGCTAGCAGCCCTTTCTCGGGACTAACCTACGAGCAGTACTTC. This encodes CASSPFSGLTYEQYF.

The J gene is TRBJ2-7, the V gene TRBV7-2, with D perhaps matching TRBD2 (6 bases). CDR1 and CDR2 (germline): SGHTA, FQGNSA. The CDR3 sequence is 15 residues long. V lost 5 bases to trimming and J lost 3 bases, with 17 bases between them. CDR3 nucleotides: TGTGCCAGCAGCCCGGTAGCGGTGCCATTCTACGAGCAGTACTTC. It is translated as CASSPVAVPFYEQYF.

The chain combines TRBV7-6 with TRBJ2-1, with TRBD2 as a possible D gene (5 bases). The V end was cut by 0 bases, the J end by 1 base, with 10 bases between. Per germline, CDR1 SGHVS and CDR2 FNYEAQ. The CDR3 covers 16 residues. The CDR3 reads CASSLALEVSYNEQFF. Written as DNA, the CDR3 is TGTGCCAGCAGCTTAGCGTTGGAGGTATCCTACAATGAGCAGTTCTTC.

The genes are TRBV7-3 and TRBJ1-5, with 8 bases that match TRBD1. The germline gives CDR1 SGHTA, CDR2 FQGTGA. The CDR3 spans 14 residues. The J segment lost 6 bases and the V segment lost 5 bases, leaving 6 bases of the junction unmatched. The CDR3, as DNA: TGTGCCAGCAGCCCTACAGGGGGGGGTCAGCCCCAGCATTTT. As protein: CASSPTGGGQPQHF.

V gene TRBV7-3 combines with J gene TRBJ1-1; D may be TRBD1 (6 bases). This CDR3 has 15 amino acids. V was clipped by 5 bases and J by 6 bases, with 19 bases between them. Germline V gene lookup returns CDR1 SGHTA and CDR2 FQGTGA. CDR3 loop: CASSRDWTDGPEAFF. In DNA, the CDR3 is TGTGCCAGCAGCAGAGACTGGACAGACGGACCTGAAGCTTTCTTT.

This chain joins TRBV7-8 and TRBJ2-1; the D is unclear. The CDR3 spans 15 residues. V was pared by 2 bases and J by 4 bases, with 12 bases between. CDR1 is SGHVS and CDR2 is FQNEAQ in the germline V gene. The DNA for the CDR3 is TGTGCCAGCAGCTTAACGCAGAATTCGTACAATGAGCAGTTCTTC. Translating it yields CASSLTQNSYNEQFF.

This clone was counted a few times. Other DNA sequences in the sample encode the same CDR3. The chain has TRBV5-1 and TRBJ1-2; the match to TRBD1 covers 8 bases. Germline V gene sequence: CDR1 SGHRS, CDR2 YFSETQ. The CDR3 covers 13 residues. The junction had 3 bases not matched to a gene; V was cut back by 0 bases and J by 8 bases. CDR3 sequence (DNA): TGCGCCAGCAGCTTGGGGACAGGGAAAGGCTACACCTTC. It is translated as CASSLGTGKGYTF.

The rearrangement links TRBV4-3 to TRBJ2-3; D might be TRBD2 (6 bases). V lost 6 bases, J lost 12 bases, and 28 bases lay in between. The CDR3 is made up of 16 amino acids. CDR1 is LGHNA, CDR2 YSLEER, per germline. CDR3 amino acids: CASSSATSPTPNRQYF. DNA of the CDR3: TGCGCCAGCAGTTCCGCTACTAGCCCTACCCCTAATCGACAGTATTTT.

The chain employs TRBV5-1 and TRBJ1-5; 7 nucleotides align to TRBD1. The CDR3 has 17 amino acids. Germline V gene sequence: CDR1 SGHRS, CDR2 YFSETQ. The V and J ends lost 4 bases and 0 bases, in that order; junction bases with no gene match: 10. This chain's CDR3 is CASSPGQSSSSNQPQHF. The CDR3 region has the DNA TGCGCCAGCAGCCCGGGACAGTCGAGTAGTAGCAATCAGCCCCAGCATTTT.

This clone has more than one count but fewer than ten. The rearrangement uses TRBV7-9 and TRBJ1-1; D gene uncertain. The CDR3 is 16 amino acids. Trimming took off 5 bases at V and 0 bases at J, with 16 bases between the two ends. Germline V gene lookup returns CDR1 SEHNR and CDR2 FQNEAQ (reference sequence). This CDR3 reads CASSPSWRPMNTEAFF. For the CDR3, the DNA is TGTGCCAGCAGCCCCAGTTGGAGACCTATGAACACTGAAGCTTTCTTT. Supplemented by reference TRBV7-9 and TRBJ1-1, the full variable domain reads DTGVSQNPRHKITKRGQNVTFRCDPISEHNRLYWYRQTLGQGPEFLTYFQNEAQLEKSRLLSDRFSAERPKGSFSTLEIQRTEQGDSAMYLCASSPSWRPMNTEAFFGQGTRLTVV.

The sample holds a few counts of this clone. Other nucleotide sequences in the sample specify the same CDR3. CDR3 DNA: TGCAGCGTTGAAGATCAGGTCAGCAGCTATGGCTACACCTTC. Residues: CSVEDQVSSYGYTF. This chain joins TRBV29-1 and TRBJ1-2; no firm D call. From germline, CDR1 is SQVTM and CDR2 ANQGSEA. The CDR3 consists of 14 residues. The V and J ends lost 0 bases and 4 bases respectively, with 12 bases between them.

This clone was counted between two and nine times. This chain joins TRBV5-5 and TRBJ2-5; D is unresolved. The CDR3 contains 14 residues. V was shortened by 2 bases and J by 5 bases, with 13 bases between the two germline ends. Per germline, CDR1 SGHKS and CDR2 YYEKEE (reference sequence). The CDR3 reads CASSLSVSLETQYF. The CDR3 nucleotides are TGTGCCAGCAGCTTAAGCGTTTCCCTCGAGACCCAGTACTTC.

This clone was recorded a few times. This chain uses TRBV30 with TRBJ2-7; 7 bases agree with TRBD2. Germline CDR1 is GTSNPN and CDR2 is SVGIG (reference sequence). The V gene end was trimmed by 0 bases and the J gene end by 3 bases; junction bases not matched to a gene: 5. This CDR3 is 14 amino acids long. The CDR3 loop reads CAWSVGSGFYEQYF. Here the CDR3 DNA reads TGTGCCTGGAGTGTAGGTAGCGGGTTCTACGAGCAGTACTTC.

This clone was detected ten times or more. The CDR3 DNA reads as TGTGCCAGCAGCCGTACCGGGACAGGGATCAACTATGGCTACACCTTC. Its protein is CASSRTGTGINYGYTF. The chain has TRBV2 and TRBJ1-2; 9 nucleotides line up with TRBD1. V lost 6 bases to trimming and J lost 2 bases; unmatched junction nucleotides: 10. The CDR3 sequence is 16 residues long. Germline V gene lookup returns CDR1 SNHLY and CDR2 FYNNEI.

Only a few counts were recorded for this clone. In DNA form, the CDR3 reads TGTGCCAGCAGCTTGTTGACTGACGAGCAGTTCTTC. This translates into CASSLLTDEQFF. The V and J genes are TRBV5-6 and TRBJ2-1; D is unclear. Germline assignment: CDR1 SGHDT and CDR2 YYEEEE. This CDR3 comprises 12 residues. Trimming left V 1 base short and J 10 bases short, with 9 bases between.